This T cell receptor (beta chain) was identified in a study of shared clonotypes between healthy human individuals (dated by TCRdb to 2018 to 2020). Regarding the complete study: Three men and a couple of women, aged 18 to 49 years, made up the cohort. To estimate repertoire size and how much clonotypes are shared between individuals, the study performed deep sequencing of blood TCR repertoires from roughly five healthy adults. To increase sequencing depth and limit assay-specific biases, different laboratories used diverse techniques to prepare libraries and sequence TCR repertoires. Per donor, three plates each were used for CD4 naive and CD4 memory, two for CD8 naive, and one for CD8 memory. Each donor's leukapheresis produced roughly between about 0.85 and 10 billion PBMCs. Paper-wide results and their limitations: Incomplete sequencing was indicated by rarefaction of sorted-subset datasets, despite the large sequencing depth. Across a handful of donors, 4.5% to 6.5% of naive CD4, around 3.5% of naive CD8, around 2.5% of memory CD4, and about 0.4% of memory CD8 clonotypes were shared. Clonotypes shared by all four sorted-subset donors showed higher generation probabilities than non-shared clonotypes. Pairwise subsampling indicated that sequencing depth was expected to affect the degree of clonotype sharing among donors. Naive subsets generally had larger estimated clonotype richness than memory subsets did. The genetic and exposure-history diversity represented was limited by the small number of donors. Only blood was sampled, and tissue TCR repertoires likely differ from those in blood.

Using the deep immunoSEQ assay, multiplex PCR amplified TCR CDR3 regions from genomic DNA. Extracted genomic DNA from each cell subset was spread evenly across all wells of several immunoSEQ 96-well plates, with each plate serving as a replicate. Each replicate PCR for sorted subsets received roughly 200 ng genomic DNA, equal to some 32,000 T cell genomes. Purified libraries were quantified with a Qubit 3.0 fluorometer, sized on a Bioanalyzer 2100, and re-quantified with the KAPA Library Quantification kit. A separate single-read 150-cycle Illumina NextSeq 550 flow cell was used to sequence each immunoSEQ 96-well plate. The study's own analysis went as follows. Because the immunoSEQ output held only junctional sequences and lacked quality scores, the filtering could not match the filtering applied to full-length reads. To assign V/J genes and CDR3, sequences were annotated against IMGT germline references using PyIR, a Python wrapper for IgBLAST v1.9. Any read was removed if the V/J assignment was weak (E-value above 1e-6), the CDR3 was missing, or the read contained stop codons, out-of-frame junctions, or ambiguous translated residues. V3J clonotypes were defined by identical inferred V gene, J gene, and CDR3 amino acid sequence. The percentage overlap between two repertoires was calculated by dividing the number of shared unique clonotypes by the size of the smaller repertoire. Three approaches were used to assess repertoire richness: RTK rarefaction, the Chao1 estimator, and Recon v2.1 estimates of unobserved clonotypes. Generation probabilities were computed with OLGA for all TCRbeta clonotypes obtained by the gDNA method from a handful of donors. TCRdb carries this immuneACCESS record with in-frame sequences only. Its versions omit some clonotypes, under half of them owing to an unresolved V gene in the studies checked, with the rest unexplained. V and J calls and clone size are those listed in that table; D and trimming were worked out from the DNA. The sample includes about 820,000 clones, with around 92% observed a single time. 20% to 30% of the sample goes to the ten largest clones.

Turning to this clone: Its antigen is still unknown. Base qualities are not at hand, and no much larger clone is one base apart.

For the CD8 naive samples, CD45RO-negative cells were positively selected for CCR7, yielding a CD45RA+CCR7+ population from which TemRA cells were excluded. The donors were healthy, HIV-negative adults who had no recently reported acute infections or vaccinations. Every donor was a Caucasian adult residing in Nashville, Tennessee, USA. After blood collection by leukapheresis, PBMCs were isolated using Ficoll-Histopaque density gradient centrifugation and then cryopreserved in the vapor phase of liquid nitrogen. Analytical flow cytometry was used to check the purity and quantity of each magnetically sorted T cell population. Genomic DNA was isolated from every sorted fraction and measured by UV absorbance on a Nanodrop 2000c. Sequences were obtained from naive CD8+ T cells sorted from blood. In the paper's terms, the cell subset or site label means: CD45RA+CCR7+. This clonotype was obtained from a man younger than 45 in good health.

The CDR3 region has the sequence CASSLPGWTRRYNEQFF. The sequence in DNA is TGTGCCAGCAGCTTGCCGGGATGGACCAGACGGTACAATGAGCAGTTCTTC. The rearrangement joined TRBV7-2 to TRBJ2-1; TRBD2 is perhaps the D gene, given 5 matching bases. The CDR3, from cysteine to phenylalanine, totals 17 residues. The kept DNA is CDR3 alone, 51 bases in frame from the first base. Trimming at the junction amounts to 3 bases on V and 4 bases on J, and the germline ends lie 19 bases apart. Taken from the germline V gene, the CDR1 and CDR2 loops are SGHTA and FQGNSA. The full variable domain, with segments outside the CDR3 supplied by the reference TRBV7-2 and TRBJ2-1 proteins, appears as GAGVSQSPSNKVTEKGKDVELRCDPISGHTALYWYRQSLGQGLEFLIYFQGNSAPDKSGLPSDRFSAERTGGSVSTLTIQRTQQEDSAVYLCASSLPGWTRRYNEQFFGPGTRLTVL.